These 19 T cell receptor beta chains share one sample of origin, sequenced in a study of shared clonotypes between healthy human individuals. Assay used: immunoSEQ multiplex PCR; TCRdb lists only in-frame clones, some missing. The repertoire holds roughly 2,500,000 clones, with roughly 93% as singletons. Sample: naive CD4+ T cells from PBMCs. Sample subset: CD45RA+ positively selected. These receptors were taken from a man aged 18 to 30 in good health. Some clones in this sample may be carry-over from other donors' samples.

Regarding this clone: The same CDR3 also results from other DNA sequences found in this sample. The chain recombines TRBV5-1 with TRBJ2-1, with 13 bases fitting TRBD2. From germline, CDR1 is SGHRS and CDR2 YFSETQ. V was pared by 3 bases and J by 5 bases, with 2 bases of the junction left unmatched. The CDR3 runs 15 residues. CDR3 sequence reads: CASSYGTSGNNEQFF. The CDR3 nucleotides are TGCGCCAGCAGCTACGGGACTAGCGGGAACAATGAGCAGTTCTTC.

This clone has only one observation. The chain has TRBV18 and TRBJ2-7; 8 bases are shared with TRBD2. The germline V gene has CDR1 KGHSH and CDR2 LQKENI. V shed 4 bases, J shed 6 bases, and the junction held 5 bases outside the gene matches. The CDR3 is made up of 13 amino acids. CDR3 bases: TGTGCCAGCTCACAGGGACGGGAGGGCGAGCAGTACTTC. It is translated as CASSQGREGEQYF.

The rearrangement links TRBV9 to TRBJ2-1, with no clear D. Trimming stripped 3 bases from V and 8 bases from J, with 15 bases between. Looked up from germline, CDR1 is SGDLS and CDR2 is YYNGEE. The CDR3 covers 14 residues. CDR3 DNA sequence: TGTGCCAGCAGCGCACGTTTACTAAGGGATGAGCAGTTCTTC. Protein sequence: CASSARLLRDEQFF.

The chain employs TRBV19 and TRBJ2-4, with TRBD1 identical over 9 bases. The ends lost 1 base at V and 7 bases at J; junction bases unmatched: 5. The CDR3 consists of 15 residues. CDR1 and CDR2 from the germline V gene are LNHDA and SQIVND (reference sequence). The CDR3 is CASSIGGQGPNIQYF. The CDR3 DNA is TGTGCCAGTAGTATAGGGGGACAGGGACCGAACATTCAGTACTTC.

V gene TRBV5-1 combines with J gene TRBJ1-2, with D perhaps TRBD1 (5 bases). The CDR3 loop spans 14 amino acids. Trimming cost V 0 bases and J 7 bases, with 13 bases left between them. CDR1 SGHRS and CDR2 YFSETQ come from the germline V gene. The CDR3 nucleotides are TGCGCCAGCAGCTTGGGGACACAAACGAGTGGCTACACCTTC. It yields the protein CASSLGTQTSGYTF.

The V gene is TRBV6-5, the J gene TRBJ1-2, with no clear D. Germline CDR1 MNHEY, CDR2 SVGAGI. The CDR3 is 14 residues long. Between the trimmed V and J ends, which lost 2 bases and 3 bases, there was a span of 10 bases. CDR3: CASSYRAEDYGYTF. CDR3 nucleotide sequence: TGTGCCAGCAGTTACAGGGCGGAAGACTATGGCTACACCTTC.

The V and J genes are TRBV21-1 and TRBJ2-3; the D call of TRBD1 is as the table states it, not checked on the DNA. TRBV21-1 has pseudogene status. The CDR3 length is 18 residues. CDR3 sequence reads: CASSKGGQGRTSTDTQYF. In DNA form, the CDR3 reads TGTGCCAGCAGCAAAGGGGGACAGGGGCGAACTAGCACAGATACGCAGTATTTT.

The gene calls are TRBV21-1 and TRBJ2-7; the table assigns TRBD1, which was not confirmed against the DNA. TRBV21-1 is a recognized pseudogene. The CDR3 totals 16 residues. As DNA, the CDR3 is TGTGCCAGCAGCAAACTCTGGCACAGGGATACCTACGAGCAGTACTTC. Protein sequence: CASSKLWHRDTYEQYF.

The V gene is TRBV4-3, the J gene TRBJ2-3, with no clear D. Germline V gene data show CDR1 as LGHNA and CDR2 as YSLEER. V lost 0 bases and J lost 4, with 5 bases in between. This CDR3 has 13 residues. CDR3 coding DNA: TGCGCCAGCAGCCAAGATGTGGCAGATACGCAGTATTTT. Protein product: CASSQDVADTQYF.

This rearrangement joins TRBV11-2 to TRBJ2-7, with D perhaps being TRBD1 or TRBD2 (5 bases each). From germline, CDR1 is SGHAT and CDR2 FQNNGV. CDR3 size: 15 residues. V lost 4 bases, J lost 2 bases, and 15 bases lay in between. The CDR3 is CASSWTGTSPYEQYF. CDR3 coding DNA: TGTGCCAGCAGCTGGACCGGGACGAGTCCCTACGAGCAGTACTTC.

V usage is TRBV5-8 and J usage is TRBJ2-2, with TRBD1 matching over 8 bases. Germline values: CDR1 SGHTS, CDR2 YDEGEE. CDR3 size: 15 residues. V gave up 0 bases and J gave up 8 bases; unmatched junction bases: 6. CDR3 in amino acids: CASSLARQGAGELFF. The CDR3 nucleotides are TGTGCCAGCAGCTTGGCCCGGCAGGGGGCAGGGGAGCTGTTTTTT.

V usage is TRBV6-5 and J usage is TRBJ2-2; 10 positions match TRBD1. With 0 bases clipped from V and 7 bases from J, the junction kept 5 bases outside the gene matches. The CDR3 contains 16 residues. Per germline, CDR1 MNHEY and CDR2 SVGAGI. The CDR3 reads CASSYSGTGVNGELFF. The CDR3 DNA is TGTGCCAGCAGTTACTCCGGGACAGGGGTCAACGGGGAGCTGTTTTTT.

V is TRBV29-1 and J is TRBJ2-5, with D perhaps TRBD2 (6 bases). The CDR3 sequence is 15 residues long. V shed 3 bases and J shed 5 bases, with 19 bases lying between them. Germline V gene lookup returns CDR1 SQVTM and CDR2 ANQGSEA. The CDR3 loop reads CSVDILAVVGETQYF. The CDR3 nucleotides read TGCAGCGTTGATATATTAGCGGTGGTGGGGGAGACCCAGTACTTC.

The rearrangement joins TRBV2 to TRBJ1-4; unclear D gene. The V gene lost 8 bases and the J gene lost 7 bases, with 11 bases spanning the gap. The CDR3 spans 12 residues. CDR1 is SNHLY, CDR2 FYNNEI, per germline. The CDR3: CASQGRGEKLFF. CDR3 in DNA: TGTGCCAGCCAAGGACGGGGTGAAAAACTGTTTTTT.

Here the CDR3 DNA reads TGCGCCAGCAGCGGGGCGCCCGATCAGCCCCAGCATTTT. The encoded protein is CASSGAPDQPQHF. This rearrangement joins TRBV10-2 to TRBJ1-5, with a possible D match to TRBD1 (5 bases). The V end lost 6 bases, the J end lost 5 bases, and 11 bases lay between the germline ends. CDR1 is WSHSY and CDR2 is SAAADI in the germline V gene. The CDR3 runs to 13 residues.

In its sample, this clone was seen once. This chain uses TRBV10-3 with TRBJ2-2; no reliable D call. CDR1 ENHRY and CDR2 SYGVKD come from the germline V gene. The V end was cut by 9 bases, the J end by 1 base, with 3 bases between. The CDR3 sequence is 11 residues long. In DNA, the CDR3 is TGTGCCATTTGGAACACCGGGGAGCTGTTTTTT. It yields the protein CAIWNTGELFF.

A remark on this clone: The same CDR3 arises from other DNA sequences in this sample as well. V is TRBV28 and J is TRBJ2-7, with D possibly TRBD2 on 6 matching bases. Trimming took 8 bases from V and 0 from J, leaving 8 bases between them. This CDR3 region has 12 residues. Germline CDR1 and CDR2: MDHEN and SYDVKM. The CDR3 sequence is CASGGNSYEQYF. DNA of the CDR3: TGTGCCAGCGGCGGGAACTCCTACGAGCAGTACTTC.

CDR3 sequence: CASSLSTSAQYF. In DNA form, the CDR3 reads TGTGCCAGCAGCTTGTCAACCTCGGCCCAGTACTTC. V and J are TRBV11-2 and TRBJ2-5; D gene uncertain. V dropped 3 bases and J dropped 9 bases, with 11 bases sitting between them. The CDR3 sequence is 12 residues long. CDR1 is SGHAT, CDR2 FQNNGV, per germline.

The chain recombines TRBV1 with TRBJ2-7; TRBD2, the table's D call, lacks a check against the DNA. TRBV1 is deemed a pseudogene. This CDR3 has 17 amino acids. CDR3 nucleotide sequence: TGCACCAGCAGCCACCACCAAAGGAGGGACTGTCCCTACGAGCAGTACTTC. Its protein is CTSSHHQRRDCPYEQYF.